These 20 T cell receptor beta chains share one sample of origin, sequenced in a study of metastatic and nonmetastatic thyroid tumors (TCRdb year 2020). None of the patients had been given any treatment before thyroid surgery. The receptor library was made with PCR. The sequencer was an Illumina HiSeq 4000. Using fastp trimming at Q25 and MiXCR clonotype assembly, TCRdb reanalyzed the public sequencing data and kept in-frame beta chains. The sample profile shows under 20,000 clones; 25% to 30% of them were found once. The top ten constitute 20% to 25% of the sample. The sample taken for sequencing was tumor tissue. The receptor set was obtained from a male donor with papillary thyroid cancer or a benign thyroid nodule (not recorded which). Some clones in this sample may be carry-over from other donors' samples.

This clone appeared many times. V gene TRBV18 combines with J gene TRBJ1-1; 9 bases match TRBD1. V lost 6 bases and J lost 5; bases outside the gene matches: 10. Germline CDR1 and CDR2: KGHSH and LQKENI. The CDR3 totals 15 residues. The chain's CDR3 is CASSFEQGATTEAFF. CDR3 nucleotide sequence: TGTGCCAGCTCTTTTGAACAGGGGGCAACAACTGAAGCTTTCTTT.

This clone was counted a few times. V is TRBV6-5 and J is TRBJ2-7; D is perhaps TRBD1 (6 bases). This CDR3 is 15 amino acids long. Germline assignment: CDR1 MNHEY and CDR2 SVGAGI. V was pared by 5 bases and J by 4 bases, with 18 bases between. The CDR3 DNA reads as TGTGCCAGCAGTATACAAGGACAGTTTGCGTACGAGCAGTACTTC. Protein product: CASSIQGQFAYEQYF.

In this sample, this clone turned up many times. Other DNA sequences in this sample translate to the same CDR3. The rearrangement links TRBV2 to TRBJ2-1, with D unclear. This CDR3 spans 14 amino acids. Germline V CDR1 and CDR2: SNHLY, FYNNEI. Trimming shortened V by 7 bases and J by 7 bases, and 17 bases separated the two germline ends. CDR3 bases: TGTGCCAGCAAGGCTAGTCCCGTCCGGAATGAGCAGTTCTTC. The encoded protein is CASKASPVRNEQFF.

This clone was counted ten times or more. V is TRBV3-1 and J is TRBJ1-5; D unresolved. The CDR3 runs 14 residues. Germline CDR1 is LGHDT and CDR2 is YNNKEL (reference sequence). The ends were cut back, 1 base at V and 6 bases at J, with 10 bases in the middle. The CDR3 loop reads CASSQGTGSQPQHF. The CDR3 DNA follows: TGTGCCAGCAGCCAAGGGACGGGGTCTCAGCCCCAGCATTTT.

The rearrangement joins TRBV27 to TRBJ2-3; 7 bases are a match to TRBD2. The germline V gene has CDR1 MNHEY and CDR2 SMNVEV (reference sequence). The CDR3 contains 15 residues. Germline trimming cut 6 bases from V and 6 bases from J; bases unmatched to any gene: 12. The CDR3 nucleotides read TGTGCCAGCAGAAAGACTAGCCCTGTATGGGATACGCAGTATTTT. Translation: CASRKTSPVWDTQYF.

The V call is TRBV12-3 or TRBV12-4, the J call TRBJ1-3; 9 nucleotides match TRBD1. CDR3 length: 15 amino acids. Trimming cost V 3 bases and J 7 bases; bases outside gene matches: 7. As DNA, the CDR3 is TGTGCCAGCAGTTTTTTACAGGGGGCAGGTAACACCATATATTTT. This sequence encodes CASSFLQGAGNTIYF.

With respect to this clone: This may arise from a read error, as a much more abundant clone is one base away. In the same sample, other DNA sequences code for this CDR3. This sequence joins TRBV2 and TRBJ1-2; 7 nucleotides agree with TRBD1. Germline CDR1 is SNHLY and CDR2 is FYNNEI. V lost 7 bases, J lost 6 bases, and 14 bases stayed unmatched. This CDR3 spans 15 amino acids. The CDR3 sequence: CASKSVRGSEHGYTF. Here the CDR3 DNA reads TGTGCCAGCAAATCTGTCAGGGGGTCGGAGCATGGCTACACCTTC.

This clone was seen many times. This sequence joins TRBV3-1 and TRBJ2-2; maybe TRBD2 (5 bases). V was clipped by 2 bases and J by 5 bases, with 12 bases between them. CDR3 length: 15 residues. The germline gives CDR1 LGHDT, CDR2 YNNKEL (reference sequence). As DNA, the CDR3 is TGTGCCAGCAGCCAATATAGCGTCAGGACCGGGGAGCTGTTTTTT. Residues: CASSQYSVRTGELFF.

A remark on this clone: One end of the junction is discordant with germline, which a read error may explain. The chain couples TRBV10-1 to TRBJ2-2, with TRBD2 identical over 8 bases. Germline CDR1 WNHNN, CDR2 SYGVQD (reference sequence). CDR3 length: 15 amino acids. The CDR3 bases are TGCGCCAGCAGCCAATCGGGGGGGAGTACCGGGGAGCGGTTTTTT. Its protein is CASSQSGGSTGERFF.

Only a few counts were recorded for this clone. The rearrangement links TRBV6-2 or TRBV6-3 to TRBJ2-7; TRBD1 might be the D (6 bases). Trimming stripped 5 bases from V and 7 bases from J, with 9 bases between. Germline V gives CDR1 MNHEY, CDR2 SVGEGT. The length of the CDR3 is 11 residues. The CDR3 region has the DNA TGTGCCAGCAGTGACAGGTGGGAGCAGTACTTC. This codes for CASSDRWEQYF.

Ten or more counts support this clone. The V call is TRBV11-1, the J call TRBJ1-2; 8 bases match TRBD1. The CDR3 runs 16 residues. The V gene end was trimmed by 4 bases and the J gene end by 1 base; junction bases not matched to a gene: 8. CDR1 SGHAT and CDR2 FQDESV come from the germline V gene (reference sequence). CDR3 coding DNA: TGTGCCAGCAGCTCCACTACGACAGGGGTTAACTATGGCTACACCTTC. It yields the protein CASSSTTTGVNYGYTF.

Ten or more counts support this clone. The V and J genes are TRBV5-1 and TRBJ2-3; 11 bases align to TRBD2. CDR3 size: 15 residues. J gave up 4 bases and V 1 base, and 2 bases lay outside the gene matches. Germline V lookup: CDR1 SGHRS, CDR2 YFSETQ. The CDR3 region has the DNA TGCGCCAGCAGCTTGACTAGCGGGAGCCCAGATACGCAGTATTTT. This translates into CASSLTSGSPDTQYF.

The chain couples TRBV5-8 to TRBJ1-2, with D perhaps matching TRBD1 (6 bases). V lost 4 bases to trimming and J lost 4 bases, with 14 bases between them. CDR3 length: 14 amino acids. Germline CDR1 reads SGHTS; CDR2 reads YDEGEE. In DNA form, the CDR3 reads TGTGCCAGCAGCCAGGGGAGGGTGACCTATGGCTACACCTTC. Amino acid sequence: CASSQGRVTYGYTF.

This clone was recorded a few times. The J gene is TRBJ2-2, the V gene TRBV5-4; D is possibly TRBD1 (6 bases). The CDR3 spans 15 residues. Germline V gives CDR1 SGHNT, CDR2 YYREEE (reference sequence). V lost 4 bases and J lost 5, with 15 bases in between. CDR3 amino acids: CASSADRCRTGELFF. In DNA, the CDR3 is TGTGCCAGCAGCGCAGACAGGTGTCGGACCGGGGAGCTGTTTTTT.

The V gene is TRBV5-1, the J gene TRBJ1-5; the match to TRBD1 covers 9 bases. V lost 1 base and J lost 4; bases outside the gene matches: 3. CDR1 is SGHRS and CDR2 is YFSETQ in the germline V gene. The CDR3 runs 15 residues. This CDR3 reads CASSLNGQGNQPQHF. The CDR3, as DNA: TGCGCCAGCAGCTTGAATGGACAGGGGAATCAGCCCCAGCATTTT.

This clone appeared many times. A read error is likely, as this CDR3 ends without the conserved phenylalanine or tryptophan. The limits of the CDR3 on the DNA are not certain, so only TCRdb's listed CDR3 is given. The chain links TRBV9 to TRBJ2-2. The CDR3 is 8 residues long, counting both termini. Germline-derived CDR1 and CDR2 are SGDLS and YYNGEE. CDR3 sequence reads: CASSVGDG.

The J gene is TRBJ1-2, the V gene TRBV5-1; D ambiguous. Trimming removed 0 bases from V and 4 bases from J, with 7 bases in between. The germline V gene has CDR1 SGHRS and CDR2 YFSETQ. The CDR3 totals 13 residues. The CDR3 nucleotides read TGCGCCAGCAGCTTGGAGTCAGGCTATGGCTACACCTTC. Its translation is CASSLESGYGYTF.

This clone was counted a few times. The rearrangement uses TRBV6-1 and TRBJ2-7; no firm D call. Germline V gene sequence: CDR1 MNHNS, CDR2 SASEGT. The V gene lost 10 bases and the J gene lost 3 bases, with 19 bases spanning the gap. CDR3 length: 14 residues. CDR3 loop: CANSWAPGHYEQYF. In DNA, the CDR3 is TGTGCCAACTCATGGGCCCCAGGTCACTACGAGCAGTACTTC.

The chain's CDR3 is CSVGGSGSLEYEQYF. The CDR3 nucleotides are TGCAGTGTGGGGGGGTCAGGGTCCCTCGAATACGAGCAGTACTTC. The chain joins TRBV20-1 to TRBJ2-7, with 7 bases that match TRBD2. The CDR3 has 15 residues. V lost 7 bases to trimming and J lost 4 bases; unmatched junction nucleotides: 16. Germline V CDR1 and CDR2: DFQATT, SNEGSKA (reference sequence).

The chain links TRBV19 to TRBJ1-5; D remains unclear. V lost 3 bases and J lost 7, with 13 bases in between. The CDR3 spans 14 residues. Germline V gene lookup returns CDR1 LNHDA and CDR2 SQIVND (reference sequence). The CDR3 DNA follows: TGTGCCAGTAGTATCCGGAGGGCACCCCAGCCCCAGCATTTT. Translated: CASSIRRAPQPQHF.